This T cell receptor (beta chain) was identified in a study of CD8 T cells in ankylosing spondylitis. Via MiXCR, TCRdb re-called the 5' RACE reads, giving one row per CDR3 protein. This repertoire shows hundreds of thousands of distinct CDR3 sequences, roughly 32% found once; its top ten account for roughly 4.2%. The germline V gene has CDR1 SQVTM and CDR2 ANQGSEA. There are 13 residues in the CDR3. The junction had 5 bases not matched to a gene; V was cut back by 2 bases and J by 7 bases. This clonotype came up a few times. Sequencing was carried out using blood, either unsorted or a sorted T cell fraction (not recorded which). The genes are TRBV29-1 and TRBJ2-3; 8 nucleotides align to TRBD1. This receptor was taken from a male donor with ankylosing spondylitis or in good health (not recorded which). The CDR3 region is CSVERQGANTQYF. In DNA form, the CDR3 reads TGCAGCGTTGAAAGGCAGGGGGCAAATACGCAGTATTTT.